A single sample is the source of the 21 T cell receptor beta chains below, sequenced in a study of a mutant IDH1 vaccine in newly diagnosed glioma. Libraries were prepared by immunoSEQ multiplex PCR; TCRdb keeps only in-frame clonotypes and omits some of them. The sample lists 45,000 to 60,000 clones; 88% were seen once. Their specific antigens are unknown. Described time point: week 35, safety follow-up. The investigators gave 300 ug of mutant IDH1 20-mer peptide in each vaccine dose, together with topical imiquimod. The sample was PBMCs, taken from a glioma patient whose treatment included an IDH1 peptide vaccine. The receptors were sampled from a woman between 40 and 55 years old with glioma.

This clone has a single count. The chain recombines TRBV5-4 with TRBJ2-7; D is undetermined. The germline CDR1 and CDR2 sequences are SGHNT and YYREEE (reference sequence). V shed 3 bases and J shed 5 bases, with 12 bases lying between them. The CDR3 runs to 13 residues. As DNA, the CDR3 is TGTGCCAGCAGCTCGACCCAACGAGACGAGCAGTACTTC. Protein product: CASSSTQRDEQYF.

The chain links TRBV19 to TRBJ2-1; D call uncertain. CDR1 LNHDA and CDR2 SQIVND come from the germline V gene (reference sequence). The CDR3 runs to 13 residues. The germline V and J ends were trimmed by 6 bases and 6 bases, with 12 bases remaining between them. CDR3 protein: CASSAQRSNEQFF. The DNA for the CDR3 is TGTGCCAGTAGCGCTCAGAGGAGCAATGAGCAGTTCTTC.

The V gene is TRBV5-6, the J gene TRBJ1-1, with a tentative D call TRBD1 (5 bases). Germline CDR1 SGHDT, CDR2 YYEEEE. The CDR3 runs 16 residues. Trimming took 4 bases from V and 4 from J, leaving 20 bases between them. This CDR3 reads CASSRRRGFPPTEAFF. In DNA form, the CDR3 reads TGTGCCAGCAGCCGTCGCCGGGGGTTTCCGCCCACTGAAGCTTTCTTT.

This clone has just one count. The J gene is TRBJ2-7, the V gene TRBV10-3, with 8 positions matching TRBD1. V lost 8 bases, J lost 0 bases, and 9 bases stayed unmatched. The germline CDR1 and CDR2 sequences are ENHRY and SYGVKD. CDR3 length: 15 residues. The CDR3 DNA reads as TGTGCCATCCGATCGGGACAGGCCCACTCCTACGAGCAGTACTTC. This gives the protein CAIRSGQAHSYEQYF.

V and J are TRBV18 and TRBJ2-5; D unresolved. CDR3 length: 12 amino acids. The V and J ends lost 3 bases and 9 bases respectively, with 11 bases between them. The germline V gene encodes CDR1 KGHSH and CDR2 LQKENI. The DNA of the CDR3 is TGTGCCAGCTCACCTATGGACCGGGCCCAGTACTTC. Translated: CASSPMDRAQYF.

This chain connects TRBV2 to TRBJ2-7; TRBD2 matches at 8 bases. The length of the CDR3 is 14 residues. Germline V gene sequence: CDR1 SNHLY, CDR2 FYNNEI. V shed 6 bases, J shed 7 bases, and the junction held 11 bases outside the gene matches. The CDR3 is CASRFSGAPGEQYF. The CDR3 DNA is TGTGCCAGCAGGTTTAGCGGGGCCCCTGGGGAGCAGTACTTC.

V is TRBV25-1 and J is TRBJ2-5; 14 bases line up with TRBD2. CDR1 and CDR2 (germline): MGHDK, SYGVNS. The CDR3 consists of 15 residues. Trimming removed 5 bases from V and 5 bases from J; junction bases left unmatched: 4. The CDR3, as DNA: TGTGCCAGCAGTCAGGGACTAGCGGGAGTGGAGACCCAGTACTTC. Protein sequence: CASSQGLAGVETQYF.

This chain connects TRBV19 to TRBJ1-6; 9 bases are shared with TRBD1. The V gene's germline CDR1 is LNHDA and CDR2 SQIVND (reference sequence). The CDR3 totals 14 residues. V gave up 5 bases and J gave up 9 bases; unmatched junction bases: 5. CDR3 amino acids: CASSLGQGSSPLHF. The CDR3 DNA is TGTGCCAGTAGTCTAGGACAGGGGAGTTCACCCCTCCACTTT.

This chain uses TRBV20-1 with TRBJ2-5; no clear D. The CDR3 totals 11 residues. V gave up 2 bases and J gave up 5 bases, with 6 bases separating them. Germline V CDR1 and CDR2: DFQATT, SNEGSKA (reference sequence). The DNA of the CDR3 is TGCAGTGCTAGATATGCGGAGACCCAGTACTTC. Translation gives CSARYAETQYF.

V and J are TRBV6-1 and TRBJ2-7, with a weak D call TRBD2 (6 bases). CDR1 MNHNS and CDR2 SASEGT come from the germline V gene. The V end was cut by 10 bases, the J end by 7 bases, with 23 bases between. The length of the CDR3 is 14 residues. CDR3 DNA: TGTGCCACCACCCTCGCTATTCAGGGAGGAGAGCAGTACTTC. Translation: CATTLAIQGGEQYF.

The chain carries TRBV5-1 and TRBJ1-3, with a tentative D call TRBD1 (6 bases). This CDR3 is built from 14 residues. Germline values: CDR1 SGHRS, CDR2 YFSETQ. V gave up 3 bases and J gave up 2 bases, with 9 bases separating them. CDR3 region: CASSSGATGNTIYF. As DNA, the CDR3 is TGCGCCAGCAGCTCGGGGGCGACTGGAAACACCATATATTTT.

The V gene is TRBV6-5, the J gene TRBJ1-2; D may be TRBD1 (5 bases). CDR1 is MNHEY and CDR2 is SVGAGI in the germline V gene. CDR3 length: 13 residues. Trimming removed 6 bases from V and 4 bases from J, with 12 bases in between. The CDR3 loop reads CASRSGGSYGYTF. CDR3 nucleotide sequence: TGTGCCAGCAGGTCCGGGGGTTCCTATGGCTACACCTTC.

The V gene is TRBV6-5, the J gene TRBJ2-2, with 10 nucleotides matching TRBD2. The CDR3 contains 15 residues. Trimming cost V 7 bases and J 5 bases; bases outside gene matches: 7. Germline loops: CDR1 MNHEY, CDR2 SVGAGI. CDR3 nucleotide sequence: TGTGCCAGCAAAAGTCCTAGCGGGGGTACCGGGGAGCTGTTTTTT. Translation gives CASKSPSGGTGELFF.

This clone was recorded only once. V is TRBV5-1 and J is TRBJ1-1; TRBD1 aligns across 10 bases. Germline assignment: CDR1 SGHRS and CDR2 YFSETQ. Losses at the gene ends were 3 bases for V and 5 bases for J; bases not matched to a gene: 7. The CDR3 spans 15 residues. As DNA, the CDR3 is TGCGCCAGCAGCTCCCCGGACAGGGGGGAGACTGAAGCTTTCTTT. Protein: CASSSPDRGETEAFF.

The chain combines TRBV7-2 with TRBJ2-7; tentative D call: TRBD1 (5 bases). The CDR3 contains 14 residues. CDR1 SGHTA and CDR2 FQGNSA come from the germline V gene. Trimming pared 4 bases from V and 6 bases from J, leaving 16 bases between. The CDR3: CASSSSRVLREQYF. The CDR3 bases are TGTGCCAGCAGCTCTTCCAGGGTACTCCGCGAGCAGTACTTC. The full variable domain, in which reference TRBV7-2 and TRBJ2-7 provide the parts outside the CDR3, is GAGVSQSPSNKVTEKGKDVELRCDPISGHTALYWYRQSLGQGLEFLIYFQGNSAPDKSGLPSDRFSAERTGGSVSTLTIQRTQQEDSAVYLCASSSSRVLREQYFGPGTRLTVT.

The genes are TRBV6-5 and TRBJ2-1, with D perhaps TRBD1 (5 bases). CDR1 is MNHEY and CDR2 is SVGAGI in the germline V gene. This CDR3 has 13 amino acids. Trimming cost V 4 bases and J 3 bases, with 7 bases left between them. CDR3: CASSWQGYNEQFF. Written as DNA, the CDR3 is TGTGCCAGCAGTTGGCAGGGCTACAATGAGCAGTTCTTC.

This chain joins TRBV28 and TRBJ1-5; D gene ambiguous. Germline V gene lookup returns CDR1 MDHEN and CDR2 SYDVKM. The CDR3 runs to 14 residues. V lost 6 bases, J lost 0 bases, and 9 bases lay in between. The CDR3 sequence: CASRSEYSNQPQHF. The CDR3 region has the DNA TGTGCCAGCAGGTCCGAGTATAGCAATCAGCCCCAGCATTTT.

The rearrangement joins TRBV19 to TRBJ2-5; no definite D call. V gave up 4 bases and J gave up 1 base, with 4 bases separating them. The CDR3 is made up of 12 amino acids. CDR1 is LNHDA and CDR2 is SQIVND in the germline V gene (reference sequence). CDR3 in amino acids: CASSTSQETQYF. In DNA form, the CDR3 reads TGTGCCAGTAGTACTAGCCAAGAGACCCAGTACTTC.

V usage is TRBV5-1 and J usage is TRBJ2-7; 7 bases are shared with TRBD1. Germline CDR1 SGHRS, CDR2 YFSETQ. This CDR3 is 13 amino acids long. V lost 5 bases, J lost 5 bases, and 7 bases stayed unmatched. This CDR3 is CASSNPGQNEQYF. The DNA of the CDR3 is TGCGCCAGCAGTAACCCGGGACAGAACGAGCAGTACTTC.

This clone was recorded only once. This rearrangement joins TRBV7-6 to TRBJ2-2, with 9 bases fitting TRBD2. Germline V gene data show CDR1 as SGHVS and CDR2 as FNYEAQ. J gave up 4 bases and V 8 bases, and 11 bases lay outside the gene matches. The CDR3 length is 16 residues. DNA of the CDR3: TGTGCCAGCCCCCGCGGGGGGGCGTCCGGCACCGGGGAGCTGTTTTTT. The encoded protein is CASPRGGASGTGELFF.

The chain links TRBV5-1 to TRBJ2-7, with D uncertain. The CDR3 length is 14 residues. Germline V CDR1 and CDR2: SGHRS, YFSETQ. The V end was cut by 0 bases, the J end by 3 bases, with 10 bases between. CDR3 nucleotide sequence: TGCGCCAGCAGCTTGGTCCCAGAAGACTACGAGCAGTACTTC. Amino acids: CASSLVPEDYEQYF.